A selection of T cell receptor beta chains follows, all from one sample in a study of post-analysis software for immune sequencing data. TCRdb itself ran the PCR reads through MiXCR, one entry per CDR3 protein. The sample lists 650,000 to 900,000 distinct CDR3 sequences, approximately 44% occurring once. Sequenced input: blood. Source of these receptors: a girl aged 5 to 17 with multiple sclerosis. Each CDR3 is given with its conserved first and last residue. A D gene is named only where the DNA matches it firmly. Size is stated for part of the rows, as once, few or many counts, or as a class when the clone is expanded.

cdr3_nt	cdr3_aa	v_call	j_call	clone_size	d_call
TGCAGCGTTGAAGATCCCCCTGTAGGGGCGGGAGGGGGCAATGAGCAGTTCTTC	CSVEDPPVGAGGGNEQFF	TRBV29-1	TRBJ2-1	few	TRBD2
TGTGCCACCGAAGGACTAGCGGGGGGGCACAATGAGCAGTTCTTC	CATEGLAGGHNEQFF	TRBV15	TRBJ2-1	.	TRBD2
TGTGCCAGCAGCTTAGAGGGAGAGTCCTACGAGCAGTACTTC	CASSLEGESYEQYF	TRBV7-9	TRBJ2-7	.	.
TGTGCCATCAGTGACGGACTAGCGGGAGGTACCATTCAGTACTTC	CAISDGLAGGTIQYF	TRBV10-3	TRBJ2-4	.	TRBD2
TGTGCCACCAGCGCGAGCGAGGGCACTGAAGCTTTCTTT	CATSASEGTEAFF	TRBV15	TRBJ1-1	once	.
TGTGCCAGCAGCTTACTAGCGGGACCGGACTCCTACGAGCAGTACTTC	CASSLLAGPDSYEQYF	TRBV7-2	TRBJ2-7	few	TRBD2
TGTGCCAGCAGCGTAATAGCGCTCAGCTCCTACAATGAGCAGTTCTTC	CASSVIALSSYNEQFF	TRBV9	TRBJ2-1	.	.
TGTGCCAGCAACCAGGGGGGGTACTATGGCCACACCTTC	CASNQGGYYGHTF	TRBV12-3/TRBV12-4	TRBJ1-2	.	TRBD1
TGTGCCAGCAGTTACGGGGGACTAGCGGAAGAGACCCAGTACTTC	CASSYGGLAEETQYF	TRBV6-6	TRBJ2-5	.	TRBD2
TGTGCCAGCAGCGAGGGGGCTAGCGGGAGGCCATGCAATGAGCAGTTCTTC	CASSEGASGRPCNEQFF	TRBV9	TRBJ2-1	.	TRBD2
TGTGCCAGCAGTCAAACAGGGGCCGATCAAGAGACCCAGTACTTC	CASSQTGADQETQYF	TRBV27	TRBJ2-5	.	TRBD1
TGTGCCAGCAGTGAAGGGCTAGCGCTCTCCTACGAGCAGTACTTC	CASSEGLALSYEQYF	TRBV6-1	TRBJ2-7	.	.
TGTGCCAGCAGCCAAATCCCTAGCGGGGAGTACGAGCAGTACTTC	CASSQIPSGEYEQYF	TRBV3-1	TRBJ2-7	.	TRBD2
TGTGCCAGCAGCTTAGTACTAGCGGGGGGAACTAGCACAGATACGCAGTATTTT	CASSLVLAGGTSTDTQYF	TRBV7-8	TRBJ2-3	.	TRBD2
TGTGCCAGCAGACTACAGGGCGACCCCTATGGCTACACCTTC	CASRLQGDPYGYTF	TRBV28	TRBJ1-2	.	.
TGTGCCAGCAGCCCCCCATCAACTACGCAGTATTTT	CASSPPSTTQYF	TRBV11-3	TRBJ2-3	.	.
TGTGCCAGCAGCTATGGACGGGGCCTTCGGCAGGAGCAGTACTTC	CASSYGRGLRQEQYF	TRBV7-2	TRBJ2-7	.	.
TGCAGTGCTACTAGCCTCGGCAGGGGCTACGAGCAGTACTTC	CSATSLGRGYEQYF	TRBV20-1	TRBJ2-7	.	.
TGCAGTGCTAGAGATCGGTCAGGGGGCGACCCTGGGGCCAACGTCCTGACTTTC	CSARDRSGGDPGANVLTF	TRBV20-1	TRBJ2-6	.	TRBD1
TGCAGTGCTAGAGTGGGGGTCCAAGAGACCCAGTACTTC	CSARVGVQETQYF	TRBV20-1	TRBJ2-5	.	.
TGTGCCAGCAGTTTAACAAACATCCGTCCGCGACAGATCTCTGGGGCCAACGTCCTGACTTTC	CASSLTNIRPRQISGANVLTF	TRBV27	TRBJ2-6	.	.
TGTGCCAGCAGCTTAGTAGACAGGGTCAATGAGCAGTTCTTC	CASSLVDRVNEQFF	TRBV7-9	TRBJ2-1	.	TRBD1
TGTGCCAGCAGTTTAGAGGGCAGGGGGAATTCGGAGCTGTTTTTT	CASSLEGRGNSELFF	TRBV12-3/TRBV12-4	TRBJ2-2	.	TRBD1
TGTGCCAGCAGAGGCAGGGGGGGCTCTGCTAATCAGCCCCAGCATTTT	CASRGRGGSANQPQHF	TRBV27	TRBJ1-5	.	TRBD1
TGCAGTGCTGAGAGCCTTAGACGGGAGGGCCGGGACGAGCAGTACTTC	CSAESLRREGRDEQYF	TRBV20-1	TRBJ2-7	.	TRBD2
TGTGCCAGCAGCTCCAACAGGGGGCTCACAGATACGCAGTATTTT	CASSSNRGLTDTQYF	TRBV6-6	TRBJ2-3	few	TRBD1
TGTGCTAGTGGTGGCCCCGGGGCGGGACTGAACACTGAAGCTTTCTTT	CASGGPGAGLNTEAFF	TRBV12-5	TRBJ1-1	once	.
TGCAGTGCCACTTGGGGGGCGGGCAATCAGCCCCAGCATTTT	CSATWGAGNQPQHF	TRBV20-1	TRBJ1-5	few	.
TGTGCCAGCAGCTTAGAAGGGGGCTTCGAGCAGTACTTC	CASSLEGGFEQYF	TRBV7-3	TRBJ2-7	.	TRBD1
TGCAGCGTTGAAGCGGGGGGGGCAGCCGAGCAGTACTTC	CSVEAGGAAEQYF	TRBV29-1	TRBJ2-7	few	TRBD2
TGTGCCAGCAAAGACGGGACAGCCAATTCACCCCTCCACTTT	CASKDGTANSPLHF	TRBV27	TRBJ1-6	.	TRBD1
TGTGCCAGCAGTGGACGCAGGAACACTGAAGCTTTCTTT	CASSGRRNTEAFF	TRBV6-5	TRBJ1-1	.	.
TGTGCCAGCAGCTGGAGCGGAAGTCAGGATGAGCAGTTCTTC	CASSWSGSQDEQFF	TRBV11-2	TRBJ2-1	.	.
TGCAGTGCTAGACTTTTCCGGGTCTACAGGGACGAGCAGTACTTC	CSARLFRVYRDEQYF	TRBV20-1	TRBJ2-7	few	.
TGTGCCAGCAGTTACGGACAGGTCTACGAGCAGTACTTC	CASSYGQVYEQYF	TRBV28	TRBJ2-7	.	TRBD1
TGTGCCAGCAGCTATGGCACTAAAGAGCAGTTCTTC	CASSYGTKEQFF	TRBV7-9	TRBJ2-1	.	.
TGTGCCAGCAGCTTAAGATCGACAGGAAGCACAGATACGCAGTATTTT	CASSLRSTGSTDTQYF	TRBV7-9	TRBJ2-3	.	.
TGCAGTGCTAGTACACCGACTGCTCAGTACTTC	CSASTPTAQYF	TRBV20-1	TRBJ2-5	.	.
TGCAGCGCGGGCCGGGTCAGCGATCGAGGCTATGGCTACACCTTC	CSAGRVSDRGYGYTF	TRBV29-1	TRBJ1-2	.	.
TGCAGCGCTACCGTCGGCGGGAGACCAGATACGCAGTATTTT	CSATVGGRPDTQYF	TRBV29-1	TRBJ2-3	few	TRBD2
TGTGCCAGCAGCCAAGATATTCAGGGGACTAGCGGAGTTCCCTCCTACAATGAGCAGTTCTTC	CASSQDIQGTSGVPSYNEQFF	TRBV4-2	TRBJ2-1	.	TRBD2
TGCAGTGCTAGAGATCCCGGTAGAGGCTCTGGGGCCAACGTCCTGACTTTC	CSARDPGRGSGANVLTF	TRBV20-1	TRBJ2-6	.	.
TGTGCCAGCAGTGCCCTCGGAGGTATTGGCTACACCTTC	CASSALGGIGYTF	TRBV12-3/TRBV12-4	TRBJ1-2	.	.
TGCAGTGCTCCCCTAGCGGGAGTCGGGGAGCAGTACTTC	CSAPLAGVGEQYF	TRBV20-1	TRBJ2-7	few	TRBD2
TGTGCCAGCAGTCGGGCCAGACAAGAGACCCAGTACTTC	CASSRARQETQYF	TRBV28	TRBJ2-5	few	.
TGTGCCAGCAGCTTATTCGACGTCCGCGAGACCCAGTACTTC	CASSLFDVRETQYF	TRBV7-9	TRBJ2-5	.	.
TGTGCTAGTGGGTTACGAGCCCCAGCGGGAGACGGCTACGAGCAGTACTTC	CASGLRAPAGDGYEQYF	TRBV12-5	TRBJ2-7	.	TRBD2
TGCAGGGGACTAGCGGGAGACAATGAGCAGTTCTTC	CRGLAGDNEQFF	TRBV20-1	TRBJ2-1	many	TRBD2
TGTGCCAGCAGCTTGAGACAGGAGCTCCGTTACGAGCAGTACTTC	CASSLRQELRYEQYF	TRBV7-9	TRBJ2-7	few	.
TGTGCCAGCAGTTTACGACAGGGGGTAGGGGAGCAGTACTTC	CASSLRQGVGEQYF	TRBV27	TRBJ2-4	few	TRBD1
TGTGTCAGCAGTTTAGCAGGGGTCAATGAGCAGTTCTTC	CVSSLAGVNEQFF	TRBV12-3/TRBV12-4	TRBJ2-1	few	.
TGTGCCAGCAACCACCCGGGGGACGGGAATGAGCAGTACTTC	CASNHPGDGNEQYF	TRBV5-6	TRBJ2-7	once	.
TGTGCCAGCAGCTACCCTCGTCGGACTAGCGGGAGGGGGTCCATTCAGTACTTC	CASSYPRRTSGRGSIQYF	TRBV13	TRBJ2-4	.	TRBD2
TGCAGTGCTTCAAGGGCGGGAGGGGACAATGAGCAGTTCTTC	CSASRAGGDNEQFF	TRBV20-1	TRBJ2-1	few	TRBD2
TGTGCCAGCAGTTTCCTGACAGAAGAGACCCAGTACTTC	CASSFLTEETQYF	TRBV28	TRBJ2-5	.	.
TGCAGTGCTAGACAGGTGGGGCATTCACCCCTCCACTTT	CSARQVGHSPLHF	TRBV20-1	TRBJ1-6	.	.